What follows is one TCR beta chain and its context. The data stem from a study of control samples from healthy donors and cancer patients. V was shortened by 5 bases and J by 0 bases, with 5 bases between the two germline ends. Germline values: CDR1 MNHEY, CDR2 SVGEGT. The CDR3 runs 13 residues. Sequencing used immunoSEQ multiplex PCR; TCRdb keeps in-frame clones, though not all of them. The table records approximately 130,000 clones, around 90% of them present only once. J is TRBJ1-5 and V is TRBV6-2 or TRBV6-3; D is perhaps TRBD1 (5 bases). This receptor was obtained from a man in his forties or fifties in good health. The specimen sequenced was blood. The DNA for the CDR3 is TGTGCCAGCAGTAGGGGTAGCAATCAGCCCCAGCATTTT. This translates into CASSRGSNQPQHF.